These T cell receptor beta chains were read from a single sample in a study of T cells in Graves' hyperthyroidism and ophthalmopathy. MiXCR, applied by TCRdb to the multiplex PCR reads, yields one record per CDR3 protein. The repertoire has nearly 600,000 distinct CDR3 sequences, 11% to 15% of them found once; the top ten carry roughly 6.9%. What was sequenced was blood. The source of these receptors is a woman under 30 with Graves' ophthalmopathy. The CDR3 runs from the conserved cysteine through the conserved F or W. The D gene is left open where the match is weak. Not all rows give a size; the values are once, few, many and, for expanded clones, a class.

clone size: many; V gene: TRBV20-1; D gene: TRBD2; J gene: TRBJ2-7; CDR3 DNA: TGCAGTGCTAGAGATCCTGAGACTAGCGTACACGAGCAGTACTTC; CDR3 protein: CSARDPETSVHEQYF
clone size: few; V gene: TRBV6-1; D gene: -; J gene: TRBJ2-5; CDR3 DNA: TGTGCCAGCAGCAGCCAGGGGTGGCAAGAGACCCAGTACTTC; CDR3 protein: CASSSQGWQETQYF
clone size: -; V gene: TRBV4-1; D gene: -; J gene: TRBJ2-7; CDR3 DNA: TGCGCCAGCAGCCAGAGGGACGGGACCTACGAGCAGTACTTC; CDR3 protein: CASSQRDGTYEQYF
clone size: many; V gene: TRBV20-1; D gene: -; J gene: TRBJ2-5; CDR3 DNA: TGCAGTGCTCGACTGGACGGACAAGAGACCCAGTACTTC; CDR3 protein: CSARLDGQETQYF
clone size: many; V gene: TRBV12-3/TRBV12-4; D gene: -; J gene: TRBJ2-7; CDR3 DNA: TGTGCCAGCAGTTTACCGAGCTCCTACGAGCAGTACTTC; CDR3 protein: CASSLPSSYEQYF
clone size: many; V gene: TRBV29-1; D gene: -; J gene: TRBJ1-2; CDR3 DNA: TGCGGGGGCTGGGGGAACTATGGCTACACCTTC; CDR3 protein: CGGWGNYGYTF
clone size: -; V gene: TRBV7-2; D gene: TRBD1; J gene: TRBJ1-4; CDR3 DNA: TGTGCCAGCAGCTTACCTACAGGGGCGCGTACTGAAAAACTGTTTTTT; CDR3 protein: CASSLPTGARTEKLFF
clone size: many; V gene: TRBV5-1; D gene: -; J gene: TRBJ2-3; CDR3 DNA: TGCGCCAGCAGCTTTAGGGGGAGTGCAGATACGCAGTATTTT; CDR3 protein: CASSFRGSADTQYF
clone size: few; V gene: TRBV5-6; D gene: -; J gene: TRBJ1-2; CDR3 DNA: TGTGCCAGCAGCCGGTTCAGCCGACAGGAGTCTTATGGCTACACCTTC; CDR3 protein: CASSRFSRQESYGYTF
clone size: -; V gene: TRBV19; D gene: -; J gene: TRBJ1-3; CDR3 DNA: TGTGCCAGTAGTATCAATCAGGACGCTGGAAACACCATATATTTT; CDR3 protein: CASSINQDAGNTIYF
clone size: many; V gene: TRBV29-1; D gene: TRBD2; J gene: TRBJ2-2; CDR3 DNA: TGCAGCGCTCAGAAGAGCGGGAGGGCCACCGGGGAGCTGTTTTTT; CDR3 protein: CSAQKSGRATGELFF
clone size: many; V gene: TRBV6-1; D gene: TRBD2; J gene: TRBJ2-3; CDR3 DNA: TGTGCCAGCAGGGCCATAGCGGGAGAAGTAACAGATACGCAGTATTTT; CDR3 protein: CASRAIAGEVTDTQYF
clone size: many; V gene: TRBV20-1; D gene: -; J gene: TRBJ2-7; CDR3 DNA: TGCAGTGCTCTATTTACAGGGATCTCCTACGAGCAGTACTTC; CDR3 protein: CSALFTGISYEQYF
clone size: few; V gene: TRBV13; D gene: TRBD2; J gene: TRBJ2-6; CDR3 DNA: TGTGCCAGCAGCTTCAGCCTAGCGGGATATCTCTCTGGGGCCAACGTCCTGACTTTC; CDR3 protein: CASSFSLAGYLSGANVLTF
clone size: few; V gene: TRBV9; D gene: -; J gene: TRBJ1-5; CDR3 DNA: TGTGCCAGCAGCGTAGTGGACGGACGTTTTTATAGCAATCAGCCCCAGCATTTT; CDR3 protein: CASSVVDGRFYSNQPQHF
clone size: -; V gene: TRBV9; D gene: -; J gene: TRBJ2-3; CDR3 DNA: TGTGCCAGCAGCGTAGCGTCTAGTTCCACAGATACGCAGTATTTT; CDR3 protein: CASSVASSSTDTQYF